The clone carrying this TCR beta chain was seen at least ten times. The antigen remains unidentified. This CDR3 contains 15 residues. Trimming took 4 bases from V and 0 from J, leaving 12 bases between them. The germline V gene has CDR1 MNHEY and CDR2 SVGAGI. Unique molecular identifiers tagged the TCRbeta library. MiXCR was run by TCRdb on the PCR reads, yielding one entry per CDR3 protein. Here the sample spans roughly 150,000 distinct CDR3 sequences, around 10% being singletons. This specimen belongs to a study of T-cell reconstitution after alpha-beta-depleted transplantation in children. The study, taken as a whole, reports: The origin of high day-60 TCRbeta diversity in some patients lay in surviving recipient T cells and thymic progenitors.

The sequence came from a boy between 2 and 10 years old with acute myeloid leukemia, due to receive a stem cell transplant. The material sequenced was PBMCs, taken before TCRalphabeta/CD19-depleted stem cell transplant. The J gene is TRBJ1-1, the V gene TRBV6-5, with unresolved D. Here the CDR3 reads CASSWGGTVNTEAFF. As DNA, the CDR3 is TGTGCCAGCAGTTGGGGTGGAACAGTGAACACTGAAGCTTTCTTT.